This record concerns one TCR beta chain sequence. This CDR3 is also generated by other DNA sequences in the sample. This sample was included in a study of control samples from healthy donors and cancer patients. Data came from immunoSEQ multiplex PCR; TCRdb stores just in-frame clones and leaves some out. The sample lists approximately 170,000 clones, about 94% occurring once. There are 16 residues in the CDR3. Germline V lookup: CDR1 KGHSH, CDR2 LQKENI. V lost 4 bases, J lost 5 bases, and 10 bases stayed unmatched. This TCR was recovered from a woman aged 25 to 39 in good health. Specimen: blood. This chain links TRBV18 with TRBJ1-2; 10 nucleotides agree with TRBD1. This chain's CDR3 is CASSREADRGIYGYTF. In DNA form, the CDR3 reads TGTGCCAGCTCACGGGAAGCGGACAGGGGGATTTATGGCTACACCTTC.